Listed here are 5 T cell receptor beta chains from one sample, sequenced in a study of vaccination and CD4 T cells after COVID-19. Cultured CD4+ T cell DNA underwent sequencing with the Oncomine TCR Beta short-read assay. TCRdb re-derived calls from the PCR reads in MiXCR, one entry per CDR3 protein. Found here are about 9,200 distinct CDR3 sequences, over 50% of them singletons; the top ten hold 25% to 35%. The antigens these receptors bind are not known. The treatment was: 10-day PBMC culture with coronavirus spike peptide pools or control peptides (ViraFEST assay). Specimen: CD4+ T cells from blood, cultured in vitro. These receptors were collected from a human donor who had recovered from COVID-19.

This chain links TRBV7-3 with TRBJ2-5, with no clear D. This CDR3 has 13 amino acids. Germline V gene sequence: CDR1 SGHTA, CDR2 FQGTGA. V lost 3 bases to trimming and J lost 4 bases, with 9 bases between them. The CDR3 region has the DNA TGTGCCAGCAGCTTGCGAGAAGGAGAGACCCAGTACTTC. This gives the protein CASSLREGETQYF.

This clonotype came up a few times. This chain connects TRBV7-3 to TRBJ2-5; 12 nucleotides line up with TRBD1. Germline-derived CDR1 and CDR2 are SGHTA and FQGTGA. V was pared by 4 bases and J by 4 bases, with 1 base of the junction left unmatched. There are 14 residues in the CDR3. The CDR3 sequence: CASSWGQGAETQYF. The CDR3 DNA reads TGTGCCAGCAGCTGGGGACAGGGGGCAGAGACCCAGTACTTC.

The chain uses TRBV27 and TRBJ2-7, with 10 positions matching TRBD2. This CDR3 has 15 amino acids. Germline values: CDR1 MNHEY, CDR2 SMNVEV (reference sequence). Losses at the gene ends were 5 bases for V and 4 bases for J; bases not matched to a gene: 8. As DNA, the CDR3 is TGTGCCAGCAGTGGATTTACTAGCGGGGATTACGAGCAGTACTTC. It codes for CASSGFTSGDYEQYF.

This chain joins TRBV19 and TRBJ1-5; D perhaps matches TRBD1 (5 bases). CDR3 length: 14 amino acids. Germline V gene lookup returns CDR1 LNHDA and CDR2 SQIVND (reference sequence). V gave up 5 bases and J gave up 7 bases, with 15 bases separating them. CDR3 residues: CASSGTGIWQPQHF. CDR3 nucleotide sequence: TGTGCCAGTAGTGGGACGGGAATATGGCAGCCCCAGCATTTT.

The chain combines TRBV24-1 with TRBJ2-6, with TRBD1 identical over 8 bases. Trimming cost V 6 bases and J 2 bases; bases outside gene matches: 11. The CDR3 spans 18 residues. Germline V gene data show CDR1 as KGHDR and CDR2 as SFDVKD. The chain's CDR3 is CATSSAGRGRTGANVLTF. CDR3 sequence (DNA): TGTGCCACCAGTTCGGCGGGCAGGGGGCGAACTGGGGCCAACGTCCTGACTTTC.